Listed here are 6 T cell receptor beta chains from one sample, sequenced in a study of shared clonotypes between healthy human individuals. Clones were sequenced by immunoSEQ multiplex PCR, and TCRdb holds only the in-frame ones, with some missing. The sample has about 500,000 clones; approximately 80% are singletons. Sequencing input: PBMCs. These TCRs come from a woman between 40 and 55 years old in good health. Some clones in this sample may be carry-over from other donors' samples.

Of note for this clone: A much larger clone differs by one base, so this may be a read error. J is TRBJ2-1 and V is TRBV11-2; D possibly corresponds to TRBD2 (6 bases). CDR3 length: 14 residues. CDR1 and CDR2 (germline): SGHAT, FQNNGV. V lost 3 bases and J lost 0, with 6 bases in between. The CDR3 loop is CASSLGGSYNEQFF. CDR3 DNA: TGTGCCAGCAGCTTGGGAGGCTCCTACAATGAGCAGTTCTTC.

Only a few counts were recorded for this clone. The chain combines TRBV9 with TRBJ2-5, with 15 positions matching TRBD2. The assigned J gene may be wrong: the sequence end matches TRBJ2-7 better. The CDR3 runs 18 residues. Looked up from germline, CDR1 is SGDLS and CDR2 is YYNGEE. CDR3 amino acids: CASSVGLAGGHSSYEQYF. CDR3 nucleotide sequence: TGTGCCAGCAGCGTGGGACTAGCGGGAGGCCATTCCTCCTACGAGCAGTACTTC.

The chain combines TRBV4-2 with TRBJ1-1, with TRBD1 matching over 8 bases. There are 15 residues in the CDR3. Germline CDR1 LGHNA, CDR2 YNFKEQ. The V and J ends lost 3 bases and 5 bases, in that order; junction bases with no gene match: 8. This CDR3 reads CASSHASGGRTEAFF. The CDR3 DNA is TGTGCCAGCAGCCATGCCTCAGGGGGCAGGACTGAAGCTTTCTTT.

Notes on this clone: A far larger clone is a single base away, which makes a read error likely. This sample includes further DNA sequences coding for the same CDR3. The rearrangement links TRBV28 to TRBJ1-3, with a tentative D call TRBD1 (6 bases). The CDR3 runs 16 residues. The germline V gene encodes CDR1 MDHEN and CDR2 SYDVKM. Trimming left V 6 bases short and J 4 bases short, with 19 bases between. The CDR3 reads CASSSPHQQGGNTIYF. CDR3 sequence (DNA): TGTGCCAGCAGCTCGCCCCACCAGCAGGGGGGAAACACCATATATTTT.

The CDR3 sequence: CASSDPTLRSEQFF. DNA for the CDR3: TGTGCCAGCAGTGATCCGACACTCCGGTCTGAGCAGTTCTTC. The chain uses TRBV2 and TRBJ2-1; D is uncertain. Germline V lookup: CDR1 SNHLY, CDR2 FYNNEI. V was pared by 3 bases and J by 9 bases, with 15 bases between. This CDR3 region has 14 residues.

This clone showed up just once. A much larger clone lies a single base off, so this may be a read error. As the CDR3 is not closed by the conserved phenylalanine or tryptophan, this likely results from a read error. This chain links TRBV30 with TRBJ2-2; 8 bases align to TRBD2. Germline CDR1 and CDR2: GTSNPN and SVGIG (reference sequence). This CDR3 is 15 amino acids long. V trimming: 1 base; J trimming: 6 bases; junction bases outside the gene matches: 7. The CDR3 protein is CAWSGGLADPGELFS. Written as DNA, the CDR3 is TGTGCCTGGAGTGGAGGACTAGCAGACCCCGGGGAGCTGTTTTCT.